The rows below give T cell receptor beta chains drawn from one sample of a study of OX40 agonist ivuxolimab in advanced cancers. This table comes from immunoSEQ multiplex PCR, and its TCRdb copy is limited to in-frame clones, with some not included. The repertoire holds about 80,000 clones, over 75% seen once, with roughly 0.3% in the top ten. The source material was CD4+ or CD8+ T cells sorted from blood, sampled in a trial of the OX40 agonist ivuxolimab. The receptors come from an adult with an advanced solid tumor such as melanoma, head and neck, liver or kidney cancer. The CDR3 runs from the conserved cysteine through the conserved F or W. Each record gives: V gene, D gene, J gene, CDR3 DNA, CDR3 protein. The D gene is left open where the match is weak.

TRBV19	.	TRBJ1-4	TGTGCCAGTAGGAGGACAGCTAATGAAAAACTGTTTTTT	CASRRTANEKLFF
TRBV4-3	.	TRBJ2-7	TGCGCCAGCAGCCAAGAAAGAGGCGGACGATACGAGCAGTACTTC	CASSQERGGRYEQYF
TRBV5-1	.	TRBJ2-2	TGCGCCAGCAGCGGGGGAGGCGGCACCGGGGAGCTGTTTTTT	CASSGGGGTGELFF
TRBV5-1	.	TRBJ1-6	TGCGCCAGCAGCTTCCAATCGGGGTATAATTCACCCCTCCACTTT	CASSFQSGYNSPLHF
TRBV6-6	.	TRBJ1-5	TGTGCCAGCAGCATCGGTGGGGGCGGCAATCAGCCCCAGCATTTT	CASSIGGGGNQPQHF
TRBV11-1	TRBD1	TRBJ1-1	TGTGCCAGCAGCGTCGCCCCGGGACAGGAAGCTTTCTTT	CASSVAPGQEAFF
TRBV2	TRBD1	TRBJ2-5	TGTGCCAGCAGAGCGGGACAGGGGATACAAGAGACCCAGTACTTC	CASRAGQGIQETQYF
TRBV5-4	.	TRBJ2-1	TGTGCCAGCAGCTTTACCCCGGGTGAGCAGTTCTTC	CASSFTPGEQFF
TRBV4-3	.	TRBJ1-2	TGCGCCAGCAGCCAACAATACAGGGCTGGCTACACCTTC	CASSQQYRAGYTF
TRBV18	.	TRBJ1-3	TGTGCCAGCTCACCATACAGATCAGAAAACACCATATATTTT	CASSPYRSENTIYF